This is a list of T cell receptor beta chains from one sample in a study of long-term antiretroviral therapy in people with HIV. Measured with immunoSEQ multiplex PCR; TCRdb has only the in-frame clones, and not every one. The sample lists under 30,000 clones, 94% occurring once. Sequences were derived from unsorted PBMCs, sampled 7.4 years after starting antiretroviral therapy. The receptor set was obtained from a man in his fifties with HIV. Both conserved end residues are trimmed from each CDR3. Not every row has a clone size; where given, it reads once, few, many or a size class.

j_gene,v_gene,abundance,CDR3aa
TRBJ2-1,TRBV30,NA,AWRRGAGTYNEQF
TRBJ2-3,TRBV19,NA,ASSDTGGRNTQY
TRBJ2-4,TRBV9,NA,ASSVGGP
TRBJ1-1,TRBV5-6,few,ASRKYRGRWMNTEAF
TRBJ2-1,TRBV6-6,NA,ASSYPSREGNEQF
TRBJ2-7,TRBV11-3,NA,ASSPGQGYYEQY
TRBJ2-1,TRBV6-6,NA,ASGSLAGAVDEQF
TRBJ2-5,TRBV6-5,NA,ASSYRGLAVAEQY
TRBJ1-2,TRBV6-1,NA,ASSEVKDRNYGYT
TRBJ1-5,TRBV4-2,NA,ASSQDGGLYSNQPQH
TRBJ2-3,TRBV6-1,NA,ASSEAGTPDTQY
TRBJ2-7,TRBV7-2,NA,ASSLGSTGGYEQY
TRBJ1-4,TRBV6-5,NA,ASSYSGTGVEKLF
TRBJ1-1,TRBV7-2,NA,ASSPLTGGQAF
TRBJ1-3,TRBV11-2,NA,ASSLAASGNTIY
TRBJ2-7,TRBV4-2,NA,ASSSRDRETYEQY
TRBJ1-2,TRBV6-5,NA,ASSWGVRAYGYT
TRBJ2-1,TRBV7-8,NA,ASSPVSGGDNEQF